Detailed here is one TCR beta chain. The sample comes from a study of T cell changes during pregnancy in multiple sclerosis. TCRdb's table, derived via immunoSEQ multiplex PCR, lists solely in-frame clones and lacks some. The repertoire holds some 60,000 clones, with roughly nine tenths as singletons. CDR3 length: 19 residues. This TCR was recovered from a female donor in good health, enrolled as a control in a pregnancy study. The starting material was peripheral blood, obtained in the first trimester of pregnancy. The rearrangement links TRBV21-1 to TRBJ2-7; TRBD1, the D gene given by the table, was not confirmed from the DNA. TRBV21-1 constitutes a pseudogene. CDR3 DNA: TGTGCCAGCAGCAAAGGAGTCCGTCTAGGGGACAGGGGGTTCTACGAGCAGTACTTC. It specifies CASSKGVRLGDRGFYEQYF.